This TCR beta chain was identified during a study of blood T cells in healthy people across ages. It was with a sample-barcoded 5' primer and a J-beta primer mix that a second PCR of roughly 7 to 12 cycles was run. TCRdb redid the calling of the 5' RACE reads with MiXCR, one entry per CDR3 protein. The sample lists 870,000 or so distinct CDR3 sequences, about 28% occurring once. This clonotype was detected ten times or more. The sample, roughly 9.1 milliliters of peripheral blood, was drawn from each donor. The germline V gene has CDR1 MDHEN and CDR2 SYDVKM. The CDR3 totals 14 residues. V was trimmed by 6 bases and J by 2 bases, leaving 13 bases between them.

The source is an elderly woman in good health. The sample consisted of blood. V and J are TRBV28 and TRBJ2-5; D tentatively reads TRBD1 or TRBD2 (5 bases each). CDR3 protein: CASRYTGGQETQYF. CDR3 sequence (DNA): TGTGCCAGCAGATACACTGGGGGTCAAGAGACCCAGTACTTC.